A selection of T cell receptor beta chains follows, all from one sample in a study of shared clonotypes between healthy human individuals. Repertoires were generated with immunoSEQ multiplex PCR, while TCRdb's copy carries only in-frame clones and drops some. Here the sample spans approximately 980,000 clones, approximately 80% being singletons. The source material was memory CD4+ T cells sorted from blood. These receptors were collected from a man younger than 30 in good health. The CDR3 runs from the conserved cysteine through the conserved F or W. Each record gives: J gene, V gene, clone size, D gene, CDR3 protein, CDR3 DNA. A D gene is named only where the DNA matches it firmly. Clone size appears in some rows only: once, few, many, or a class for an expanded clone.

>TRBJ1-4|TRBV30|NA|NA
CAWSAQGNEKLFF
TGTGCCTGGAGTGCCCAAGGGAATGAAAAACTGTTTTTT
>TRBJ2-5|TRBV2|once|NA
CASMPREQETQYF
TGTGCCAGCATGCCCCGGGAACAAGAGACCCAGTACTTC
>TRBJ2-3|TRBV11-2|NA|TRBD2
CASSFTGLASTDTQYF
TGTGCCAGCAGCTTTACGGGACTAGCAAGCACAGATACGCAGTATTTT
>TRBJ2-7|TRBV7-8|NA|TRBD2
CASSLIRTSNNEQYF
TGTGCCAGCAGCTTAATTAGGACTAGCAACAACGAGCAGTACTTC
>TRBJ1-6|TRBV9|few|NA
CASSAGTNSPLHF
TGTGCCAGCTCCGCGGGCACCAATTCACCCCTCCACTTT
>TRBJ1-1|TRBV30|few|TRBD1
CAWSPPRGLGTEAFF
TGTGCCTGGAGTCCACCCAGGGGGCTGGGCACTGAAGCTTTCTTT
>TRBJ2-3|TRBV29-1|NA|NA
CSAERASQGTDTQYF
TGCAGCGCCGAGCGGGCGTCCCAAGGCACAGATACGCAGTATTTT
>TRBJ1-6|TRBV28|NA|NA
CASKPQSSYNSPLHF
TGTGCCAGTAAGCCCCAGAGCTCCTATAATTCACCCCTCCACTTT
>TRBJ2-7|TRBV28|few|NA
CASVDRQGGSYEQYF
TGTGCCAGTGTGGATCGGCAGGGGGGCTCCTACGAGCAGTACTTC
>TRBJ1-4|TRBV2|few|TRBD1
CASREDRVGEKLFF
TGTGCCAGCAGGGAAGACAGGGTGGGTGAAAAACTGTTTTTT
>TRBJ1-1|TRBV18|NA|NA
CASRRTGGEAFF
TGTGCCAGCCGTCGGACGGGCGGTGAAGCTTTCTTT
>TRBJ1-2|TRBV5-1|NA|TRBD1
CASSLLQGADGYTF
TGCGCCAGCAGCTTGTTACAGGGGGCGGATGGCTACACCTTC